This is a list of T cell receptor beta chains from one sample in a study of blood T cell repertoires in COVID-19. The repertoire was sequenced with immunoSEQ multiplex PCR; TCRdb's copy has only in-frame clones and lacks some. The sample has approximately 90,000 clones; around 80% are singletons. The sample comprised peripheral blood. The source of these receptors is a human donor in a cohort sampled during active COVID-19. Both conserved end residues are part of each CDR3. The order of the fields is clone size, J gene, V gene, D gene, CDR3 DNA, CDR3 protein. The D gene is left open where the match is weak. Where a row states a size, it is once, few, many or the class of an expanded clone; other rows omit it.

>-|TRBJ2-1|TRBV7-9|TRBD2
TGTGCCAGCAGCACCGGGGGGGCAGGGAACAATGAGCAGTTCTTC
CASSTGGAGNNEQFF
>-|TRBJ2-5|TRBV12-1|-
TGTGCCAGCAGAGAGAAAGAGACCCAGTACTTC
CASREKETQYF
>-|TRBJ2-1|TRBV27|TRBD2
TGTGCCAGCAGTACGGGACTAGCGGGAATCGAGCAGTTCTTC
CASSTGLAGIEQFF
>-|TRBJ2-1|TRBV2|TRBD2
TGTGCCAGCAGTCCCTTACTAGCGGGAGACAATGAGCAGTTCTTC
CASSPLLAGDNEQFF
>-|TRBJ1-5|TRBV18|TRBD1
TGTGCCAGCTCACCGGGACAGGGCAATCAGCCCCAGCATTTT
CASSPGQGNQPQHF
>-|TRBJ2-4|TRBV7-4|-
TGTGCCAGCAGCCCACCGTGTACAGTCCCTTTTCAGTACTTC
CASSPPCTVPFQYF
>-|TRBJ2-3|TRBV23-1|TRBD2
TGCGCCAGCCCTAGCGGGAGGGGGGCAGATACGCAGTATTTT
CASPSGRGADTQYF
>-|TRBJ2-7|TRBV18|-
TGTGCCAGCTCCCACAACCCAGTGTACGAGCAGTACTTC
CASSHNPVYEQYF
>-|TRBJ1-1|TRBV11-2|-
TGTGCCAGCAGCTTAGATTTGGGGGAGGTTTACACTGAAGCTTTCTTT
CASSLDLGEVYTEAFF
>-|TRBJ2-1|TRBV3-1/TRBV3-2|TRBD2
TGTGCCAGCAGCCAAGGGCTAGCGGGCTCCTACAATGAGCAGTTCTTC
CASSQGLAGSYNEQFF
>-|TRBJ2-1|TRBV5-1|TRBD1
TGCGCCAGCAGCATTGGACAGGCTAATGAGCAGTTCTTC
CASSIGQANEQFF
>-|TRBJ1-1|TRBV29-1|-
TGCAGCGGGGGATCCGGTAGAACAGGAGTGAACACTGAAGCTTTCTTT
CSGGSGRTGVNTEAFF
>-|TRBJ2-5|TRBV24-1|-
TGTGCCACCAGTACACAGATACAAGAGACCCAGTACTTC
CATSTQIQETQYF
>once|TRBJ1-4|TRBV7-2|-
TGTGCCAGCAGCTTAGGAGCAGGTGCAACTAATGAAAAACTGTTTTTT
CASSLGAGATNEKLFF
>-|TRBJ1-4|TRBV28|TRBD1
TGTGCCAGCATTGACAGGGGGGTCCCTAATGAAAAACTGTTTTTT
CASIDRGVPNEKLFF
>-|TRBJ2-2|TRBV6-1|TRBD1
TGTGCCAGCAGTGAAGTCCAGGGGGACGGGGAGCTGTTTTTT
CASSEVQGDGELFF
>-|TRBJ2-3|TRBV5-1|TRBD2
TGCGCCAGCAGCCCTCTCCTCGCGGGAGTCGGCACAGATACGCAGTATTTT
CASSPLLAGVGTDTQYF
>once|TRBJ2-1|TRBV5-6|TRBD2
TGTGCCAGCAGCTTGTTTGTTAGCGGGAGACTCTTCTACAATGAGCAGTTCTTC
CASSLFVSGRLFYNEQFF
>-|TRBJ2-7|TRBV10-3|-
TGTGCCACTCGGGACATAGTGCTCTCCTACGAGCAGTACTTC
CATRDIVLSYEQYF
>-|TRBJ1-1|TRBV30|-
TGTGCCTGGAGTCCCCGGCTCCGGGACACTGAAGCTTTCTTT
CAWSPRLRDTEAFF
>-|TRBJ2-7|TRBV18|TRBD2
TGTGCCAGCTCACCGGCGGGGGTCTACGAGCAGTACTTC
CASSPAGVYEQYF
>-|TRBJ2-3|TRBV10-3|-
TGTGCCATCAGTGAACCAGCGGGCCTCACAGATACGCAGTATTTT
CAISEPAGLTDTQYF
>-|TRBJ2-7|TRBV6-5|TRBD2
TGTGCCAGCATTAGGACTAGCGGGAGCTACGAGCAGTACTTC
CASIRTSGSYEQYF
>-|TRBJ2-1|TRBV28|-
TGTGCCAGCAGTTTCCCTTCCGGGGCCTACAATGAGCAGTTCTTC
CASSFPSGAYNEQFF
>-|TRBJ2-1|TRBV28|-
TGTGCCAGCAGTTCCGGGGGAGTTTACAATGAGCAGTTCTTC
CASSSGGVYNEQFF
>many|TRBJ1-2|TRBV4-1|-
TGCGCCAGCAGCCAATTGCACAGGGAGACCTATGGCTACACCTTC
CASSQLHRETYGYTF
>-|TRBJ1-5|TRBV4-1|-
TGCGCCAGCAGCCTCGATGGAGGAAACAGATATCAGCCCCAGCATTTT
CASSLDGGNRYQPQHF
>-|TRBJ2-7|TRBV4-1|TRBD2
TGCGCCAGCAGCCAAGGCGCACTAGCGGGAGCCCACGAGCAGTACTTC
CASSQGALAGAHEQYF
>-|TRBJ2-1|TRBV29-1|-
TGCATAGGTTGGAGGGCTCTAGGTGAGCAGTTCTTC
CIGWRALGEQFF
>-|TRBJ1-2|TRBV4-3|-
TGCGCCAGCAGCTATTACAGGGAAATAGGCTATGGCTACACCTTC
CASSYYREIGYGYTF
>-|TRBJ2-1|TRBV27|TRBD2
TGTGCCAGCAGTTCCCGGGGCGGGAGGCCCTACAATGAGCAGTTCTTC
CASSSRGGRPYNEQFF
>once|TRBJ2-7|TRBV5-6|TRBD2
TGTGCCAGCAGCTGGCGGGGGAACGAGCAGTACTTC
CASSWRGNEQYF
>-|TRBJ2-7|TRBV5-1|TRBD2
TGCGCCAGCAGCTTGGGCGCGGGAGGCCGCTCCTACGAGCAGTACTTC
CASSLGAGGRSYEQYF
>-|TRBJ2-6|TRBV19|TRBD1
TGTGCCAGTAAGGGACAGGGGATGGCTGGGGCCAACGTCCTGACTTTC
CASKGQGMAGANVLTF
>-|TRBJ2-7|TRBV3-1/TRBV3-2|TRBD1
TGTGCCAGCAGCCAGGGACAGGGCGGCTACGAGCAGTACTTC
CASSQGQGGYEQYF
>-|TRBJ2-5|TRBV7-8|TRBD2
TGTGCCAGCAGCGGGAGGGGTGGGAAGACCCAGTACTTC
CASSGRGGKTQYF
>-|TRBJ1-5|TRBV19|-
TGTGCCAGTAGTCTGGACAGTAGCAATCAGCCCCAGCATTTT
CASSLDSSNQPQHF
>once|TRBJ2-1|TRBV5-6|-
TGTGCCAGCAGCTTGAGGGGGTTGCGGGAGCAGTTCTTC
CASSLRGLREQFF
>-|TRBJ2-3|TRBV29-1|TRBD2
TGCAGCGTTACCAGCGGGGGATTTTCTAGCACAGATACGCAGTATTTT
CSVTSGGFSSTDTQYF